One sample yielded the 24 T cell receptor beta chains listed below, sequenced in a study of Ad26.COV2.S vaccination and SARS-CoV-2 variants. The treatment: some 20 received Ad26.COV2.S at low or high dose, single or two shots; 5 received placebo; per-sample allocation not given. Sample collection was performed on day 63 after the first vaccine or placebo injection. Repertoires were generated with immunoSEQ multiplex PCR, while TCRdb's copy carries only in-frame clones and drops some. Found here are more than 400,000 clones, 90% of them singletons; the top ten hold more than 3.5%. The source was peripheral blood, collected in a trial of Ad26.COV2.S vaccine versus placebo. The receptors were gathered from a person between 18 and 59 years old who received the Ad26.COV2.S COVID-19 vaccine or a placebo.

The V and J genes are TRBV6-5 and TRBJ2-7; no reliable D call. V lost 0 bases, J lost 7 bases, and 10 bases lay in between. The CDR3 totals 13 residues. CDR1 and CDR2 from the germline V gene are MNHEY and SVGAGI. This chain's CDR3 is CASSYSKPGEQYF. The CDR3 coding sequence is TGTGCCAGCAGTTACTCGAAGCCTGGGGAGCAGTACTTC.

This clone was picked up one time. The chain employs TRBV2 and TRBJ2-5; 7 bases line up with TRBD2. V lost 0 bases, J lost 5 bases, and 12 bases stayed unmatched. Germline lookup yields CDR1 SNHLY and CDR2 FYNNEI. CDR3 length equals 17 residues. CDR3 residues: CASSEALRAGAGETQYF. The CDR3 nucleotides are TGTGCCAGCAGTGAAGCGCTTCGGGCGGGAGCTGGTGAGACCCAGTACTTC.

This sequence joins TRBV6-6 and TRBJ1-3, with no clear D. CDR1 and CDR2 from the germline V gene are MNHNY and SVGAGI (reference sequence). Trimming shortened V by 6 bases and J by 6 bases, and 6 bases separated the two germline ends. The CDR3 sequence is 11 residues long. The CDR3 spells CASRTKNTIYF. In DNA, the CDR3 is TGTGCCAGCAGGACCAAAAACACCATATATTTT.

The chain uses TRBV7-9 and TRBJ1-1; D remains ambiguous. The CDR3 runs 14 residues. Trimming shortened V by 2 bases and J by 0 bases, and 7 bases separated the two germline ends. CDR1 and CDR2 from the germline V gene are SEHNR and FQNEAQ (reference sequence). CDR3 nucleotides: TGTGCCAGCAGCTTAACCGACGTGAACACTGAAGCTTTCTTT. This translates into CASSLTDVNTEAFF.

The chain employs TRBV7-6 and TRBJ2-7; no clear D gene. The CDR3 has 14 residues. Trimming pared 5 bases from V and 5 bases from J, leaving 16 bases between. Germline lookup yields CDR1 SGHVS and CDR2 FNYEAQ. In DNA, the CDR3 is TGTGCCAGCAGCCCCGACCTAACATTGGACGAGCAGTACTTC. This sequence encodes CASSPDLTLDEQYF.

To note about this clone: Other nucleotide sequences from this sample produce the same CDR3. The chain couples TRBV27 to TRBJ2-1, with 7 bases fitting TRBD2. V gave up 3 bases and J gave up 5 bases; unmatched junction bases: 7. The CDR3 loop spans 15 amino acids. Germline V gene sequence: CDR1 MNHEY, CDR2 SMNVEV (reference sequence). CDR3 amino acids: CASSFLAGENNEQFF. The CDR3 nucleotides read TGTGCCAGCAGTTTTCTGGCGGGAGAGAACAATGAGCAGTTCTTC.

CDR3 region: CASSQAGGFQADTQYF. The CDR3 coding sequence is TGTGCCAGCAGCCAAGCCGGGGGGTTCCAGGCAGATACGCAGTATTTT. The V call is TRBV4-2, the J call TRBJ2-3; 7 bases are shared with TRBD2. CDR1 LGHNA and CDR2 YNFKEQ come from the germline V gene. The CDR3 is 16 residues long. The V gene end was trimmed by 1 base and the J gene end by 4 bases; junction bases not matched to a gene: 8.

The chain combines TRBV28 with TRBJ1-6; tentatively, D is TRBD1 (6 bases). CDR1 is MDHEN, CDR2 SYDVKM, per germline. V lost 4 bases and J 3 bases, leaving 13 bases between the germline ends. The CDR3 runs 16 residues. CDR3 DNA sequence: TGTGCCAGCAGTTGGGGGGGGCTTGGCTATAATTCACCCCTCCACTTT. This translates into CASSWGGLGYNSPLHF. The whole variable domain, remainder taken from reference TRBV28 and TRBJ1-6, is DVKVTQSSRYLVKRTGEKVFLECVQDMDHENMFWYRQDPGLGLRLIYFSYDVKMKEKGDIPEGYSVSREKKERFSLILESASTNQTSMYLCASSWGGLGYNSPLHFGNGTRLTVT.

The chain carries TRBV12-1 and TRBJ2-3; no check of the table's D call, TRBD2, against the DNA was made. TRBV12-1 is a known pseudogene. This CDR3 comprises 17 residues. The CDR3 DNA follows: TGTGCCAGCAGCCGTCGGACTAGCGGAGGCCCCACAGATACGCAGTATTTT. Protein sequence: CASSRRTSGGPTDTQYF.

This chain connects TRBV7-8 to TRBJ2-7; 7 bases map to TRBD1. This CDR3 comprises 14 residues. Germline assignment: CDR1 SGHVS and CDR2 FQNEAQ. With 5 bases clipped from V and 2 bases from J, the junction kept 6 bases outside the gene matches. DNA of the CDR3: TGTGCCAGCAGCGCCCGACAGGGAACCTACGAGCAGTACTTC. Residues: CASSARQGTYEQYF.

This sequence joins TRBV10-3 and TRBJ1-3; perhaps TRBD1 as D (6 bases). Germline V gene data show CDR1 as ENHRY and CDR2 as SYGVKD. V gave up 8 bases and J gave up 2 bases, with 13 bases separating them. The CDR3 is 14 amino acids. The CDR3 is CAISQGSTGNTIYF. DNA for the CDR3: TGTGCCATCTCACAGGGTTCTACTGGAAACACCATATATTTT.

The chain combines TRBV30 with TRBJ2-1, with 10 bases aligning to TRBD2. Germline V gene data show CDR1 as GTSNPN and CDR2 as SVGIG (reference sequence). V lost 0 bases to trimming and J lost 2 bases; unmatched junction nucleotides: 10. There are 18 residues in the CDR3. The CDR3 DNA follows: TGTGCCTGGAGTGTACTTAGCGGGAGGACCCCCCCCTACAATGAGCAGTTCTTC. Protein sequence: CAWSVLSGRTPPYNEQFF.

This chain uses TRBV10-2 with TRBJ2-7; 9 bases match TRBD2. The CDR3 runs 14 residues. Per germline, CDR1 WSHSY and CDR2 SAAADI. With V trimmed by 6 bases and J by 7 bases, 10 bases remained unmatched. The CDR3 region is CASRGVAGVREQYF. Written as DNA, the CDR3 is TGCGCCAGCAGGGGAGTAGCGGGAGTACGGGAGCAGTACTTC.

This clone has just one count. V usage is TRBV27 and J usage is TRBJ2-1; D uncertain. Germline lookup yields CDR1 MNHEY and CDR2 SMNVEV (reference sequence). The CDR3 loop spans 12 amino acids. V was cut by 5 bases and J by 4 bases, with 6 bases left in between. CDR3 bases: TGTGCCAGCAGTACCCGGTACAATGAGCAGTTCTTC. As protein: CASSTRYNEQFF.

The rearrangement uses TRBV7-3 and TRBJ2-1; 10 bases are a match to TRBD1. The junction had 10 bases not matched to a gene; V was cut back by 3 bases and J by 8 bases. The length of the CDR3 is 16 residues. Germline V gene data show CDR1 as SGHTA and CDR2 as FQGTGA. The CDR3 DNA sequence: TGTGCCAGCAGCTTTCGTTTAGGACAGGGGGTCGATGAGCAGTTCTTC. It is translated as CASSFRLGQGVDEQFF.

The chain recombines TRBV2 with TRBJ1-5; TRBD1 matches 7 bases. The germline V gene encodes CDR1 SNHLY and CDR2 FYNNEI. Germline trimming cut 0 bases from V and 7 bases from J; bases unmatched to any gene: 3. The CDR3 covers 14 residues. The chain's CDR3 is CASSEATGQQPQHF. The CDR3 DNA reads TGTGCCAGCAGTGAAGCGACAGGGCAACAGCCCCAGCATTTT.

The chain links TRBV4-3 to TRBJ2-1; D gene unclear. V gave up 0 bases and J gave up 7 bases, with 7 bases separating them. Per the germline V gene, CDR1 is LGHNA and CDR2 is YSLEER. This CDR3 has 13 residues. CDR3 DNA sequence: TGCGCCAGCAGCCAAGATCGGAGTAATGAGCAGTTCTTC. This gives the protein CASSQDRSNEQFF.

The chain employs TRBV4-2 and TRBJ2-2; TRBD2 agrees at 16 bases. From germline, CDR1 is LGHNA and CDR2 YNFKEQ. J was trimmed by 1 base and V by 7 bases; bases with no gene match: 9. CDR3 length: 19 amino acids. The CDR3 DNA is TGTGCCAGCACCCTGGGACTAGCGGGAGGGAGTAGGAACACCGGGGAGCTGTTTTTT. It is translated as CASTLGLAGGSRNTGELFF.

V usage is TRBV11-2 and J usage is TRBJ2-1, with D possibly being TRBD2 (6 bases). Trimming shortened V by 2 bases and J by 1 base, and 6 bases separated the two germline ends. The germline V gene encodes CDR1 SGHAT and CDR2 FQNNGV. The CDR3 sequence is 14 residues long. CDR3 sequence: CASSLRGSYNEQFF. CDR3 coding DNA: TGTGCCAGCAGCTTACGGGGGTCCTACAATGAGCAGTTCTTC. Supplemented by reference TRBV11-2 and TRBJ2-1, the full variable domain reads EAGVAQSPRYKIIEKRQSVAFWCNPISGHATLYWYQQILGQGPKLLIQFQNNGVVDDSQLPKDRFSAERLKGVDSTLKIQPAKLEDSAVYLCASSLRGSYNEQFFGPGTRLTVL.

This clone was seen a few times. Sequence at one end of the junction differs from germline and may be a read error. V and J are TRBV7-3 and TRBJ2-7; D gene ambiguous. From germline, CDR1 is SGHTA and CDR2 FQGTGA. The CDR3 totals 12 residues. The CDR3 nucleotides read TGTGCCAGCAGCTTATATATCGGACGGGTGAGCTTC. It translates to CASSLYIGRVSF.

J is TRBJ2-1 and V is TRBV28; TRBD2 aligns across 11 bases. V lost 4 bases, J lost 2 bases, and 7 bases stayed unmatched. The CDR3 loop spans 17 amino acids. CDR1 and CDR2 from the germline V gene are MDHEN and SYDVKM. CDR3 sequence: CASSYSSGLAAYNEQFF. The DNA of the CDR3 is TGTGCCAGCAGTTATTCCTCGGGACTAGCGGCCTACAATGAGCAGTTCTTC. Using reference TRBV28 and TRBJ2-1 for the parts outside the CDR3, the full variable domain is DVKVTQSSRYLVKRTGEKVFLECVQDMDHENMFWYRQDPGLGLRLIYFSYDVKMKEKGDIPEGYSVSREKKERFSLILESASTNQTSMYLCASSYSSGLAAYNEQFFGPGTRLTVL.

Only a few counts were recorded for this clone. V is TRBV7-2 and J is TRBJ1-2; perhaps TRBD1 as D (6 bases). The V gene's germline CDR1 is SGHTA and CDR2 FQGNSA. The ends were cut back, 3 bases at V and 8 bases at J, with 22 bases in the middle. The CDR3 consists of 16 residues. The CDR3 region is CASSLTPPNRVGGYTF. The CDR3 nucleotides read TGTGCCAGCAGCTTGACGCCTCCCAACAGGGTTGGAGGCTACACCTTC.

The chain uses TRBV4-3 and TRBJ1-6; TRBD1 might be the D (6 bases). This CDR3 is built from 16 residues. V lost 1 base and J lost 9, with 16 bases in between. Germline values: CDR1 LGHNA, CDR2 YSLEER. CDR3 in amino acids: CASSQGIKDSRSPLHF. The CDR3 DNA reads as TGCGCCAGCAGCCAAGGAATAAAGGACAGTCGTTCACCCCTCCACTTT.

This clone was seen more than once but under ten times. The V and J genes are TRBV7-9 and TRBJ1-1; a weak D match, TRBD1 (6 bases). V was shortened by 6 bases and J by 1 base, with 6 bases between the two germline ends. Germline V CDR1 and CDR2: SEHNR, FQNEAQ (reference sequence). The CDR3 extends over 12 amino acids. CDR3 DNA: TGTGCCAGCAGGGGGGCGAACACTGAAGCTTTCTTT. Residues: CASRGANTEAFF. Using reference TRBV7-9 and TRBJ1-1 for the parts outside the CDR3, the full variable domain is DTGVSQNPRHKITKRGQNVTFRCDPISEHNRLYWYRQTLGQGPEFLTYFQNEAQLEKSRLLSDRFSAERPKGSFSTLEIQRTEQGDSAMYLCASRGANTEAFFGQGTRLTVV.